This T cell receptor beta chain stems from a study of blood T cell repertoires in COVID-19. The CDR3 covers 14 residues. CDR1 is MNHEY and CDR2 is SVGEGT in the germline V gene. With 0 bases removed from V and 3 bases from J, the gap between germline ends came to 8 bases. Data came from immunoSEQ multiplex PCR; TCRdb stores just in-frame clones and leaves some out. The data hold a few hundred thousand clones, with 87% observed a single time. Participants spanned ages about 18 to 100 years and resided in 20 to 25 US areas. In Cohort 3, a recovered donor had either two negative PCRs, clearance, or symptom resolution.

This receptor was taken from a young woman who had recovered from COVID-19. The gene calls are TRBV6-2 or TRBV6-3 and TRBJ2-5; perhaps TRBD2 as D (6 bases). The specimen sequenced was PBMCs or T cells enriched from blood (not recorded which). CDR3 sequence reads: CASSYSGGEETQYF. The CDR3 nucleotides are TGTGCCAGCAGTTACTCGGGAGGCGAAGAGACCCAGTACTTC.